This T cell receptor beta chain stems from a study of shared clonotypes between healthy human individuals. This CDR3 is built from 14 residues. With 5 bases removed from V and 2 bases from J, the gap between germline ends came to 10 bases. The germline V gene encodes CDR1 SGHTA and CDR2 FQGNSA. Splitting of each subset's genomic DNA was done evenly across several immunoSEQ plates. Authors' data handling: Quality scores were absent from the junction-only immunoSEQ sequences, so filtering differed. The assay was immunoSEQ multiplex PCR, and TCRdb's table has in-frame clones only and misses some. D and trimming come from the DNA, and the V and J calls and clone size come from that table. The sample includes under 1,100,000 clones, about 75% of them seen just once.

The chain employs TRBV7-2 and TRBJ1-3, with D possibly TRBD1 on 6 matching bases. The TCR comes from a man aged 18 to 35 in good health. The specimen sequenced was memory CD4+ T cells sorted from blood. The sample's subset: CD45RA-negative fraction. The CDR3, as DNA: TGTGCCAGCAGCCCAAACAGGGCTGGAAACACCATATATTTT. Translating gives CASSPNRAGNTIYF.